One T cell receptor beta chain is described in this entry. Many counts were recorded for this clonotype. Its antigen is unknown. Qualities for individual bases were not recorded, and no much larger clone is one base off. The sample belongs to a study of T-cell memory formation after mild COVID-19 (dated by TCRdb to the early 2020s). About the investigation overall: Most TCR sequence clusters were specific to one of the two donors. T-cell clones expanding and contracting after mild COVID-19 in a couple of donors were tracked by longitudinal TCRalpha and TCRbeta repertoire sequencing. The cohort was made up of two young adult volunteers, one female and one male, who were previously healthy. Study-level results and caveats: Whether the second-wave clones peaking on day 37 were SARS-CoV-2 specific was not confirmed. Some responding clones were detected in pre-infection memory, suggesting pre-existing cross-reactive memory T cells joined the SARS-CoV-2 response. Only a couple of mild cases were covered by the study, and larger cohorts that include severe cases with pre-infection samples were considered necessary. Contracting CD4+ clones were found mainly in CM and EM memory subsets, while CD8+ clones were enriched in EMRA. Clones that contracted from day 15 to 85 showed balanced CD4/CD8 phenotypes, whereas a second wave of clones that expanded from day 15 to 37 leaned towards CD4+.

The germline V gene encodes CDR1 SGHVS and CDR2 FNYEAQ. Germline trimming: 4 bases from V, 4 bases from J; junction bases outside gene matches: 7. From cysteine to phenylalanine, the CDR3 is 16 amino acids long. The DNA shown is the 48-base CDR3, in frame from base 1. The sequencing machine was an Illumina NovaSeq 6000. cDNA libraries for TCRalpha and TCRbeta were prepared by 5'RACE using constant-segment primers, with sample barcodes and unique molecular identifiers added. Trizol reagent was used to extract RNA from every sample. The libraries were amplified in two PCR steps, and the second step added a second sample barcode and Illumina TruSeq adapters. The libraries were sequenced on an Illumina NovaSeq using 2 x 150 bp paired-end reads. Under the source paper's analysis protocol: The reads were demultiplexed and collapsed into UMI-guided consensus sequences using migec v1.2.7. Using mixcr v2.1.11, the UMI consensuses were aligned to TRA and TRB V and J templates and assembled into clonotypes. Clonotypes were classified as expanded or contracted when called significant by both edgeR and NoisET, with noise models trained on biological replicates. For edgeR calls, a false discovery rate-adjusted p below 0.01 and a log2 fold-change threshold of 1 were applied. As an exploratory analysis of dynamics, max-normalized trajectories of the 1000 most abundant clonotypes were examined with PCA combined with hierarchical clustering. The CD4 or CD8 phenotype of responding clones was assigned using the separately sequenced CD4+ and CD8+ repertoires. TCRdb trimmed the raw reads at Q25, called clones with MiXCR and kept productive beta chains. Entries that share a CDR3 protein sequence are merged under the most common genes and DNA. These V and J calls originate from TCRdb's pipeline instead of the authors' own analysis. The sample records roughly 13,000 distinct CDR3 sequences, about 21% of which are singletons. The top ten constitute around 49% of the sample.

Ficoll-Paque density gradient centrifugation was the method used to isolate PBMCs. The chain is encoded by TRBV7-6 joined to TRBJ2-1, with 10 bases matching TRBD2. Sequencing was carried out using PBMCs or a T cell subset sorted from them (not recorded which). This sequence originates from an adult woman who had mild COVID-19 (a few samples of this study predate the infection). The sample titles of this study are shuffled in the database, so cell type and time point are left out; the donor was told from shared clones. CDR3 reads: CASSSEAGGVYNEQFF. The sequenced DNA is TGTGCCAGCAGCTCGGAAGCGGGGGGGGTATACAATGAGCAGTTCTTC.